This T cell receptor (beta chain) was sequenced in a study of blood T cells in healthy people across ages. Study-level results: Estimated diversity that came from one million T cells was considered an underestimate. There was no known CMV status for donors, so expanded clonotype changes were possibly confounded.

The V gene end was trimmed by 5 bases and the J gene end by 0 bases; junction bases not matched to a gene: 8. The CDR3 contains 16 residues. In the case of this clonotype: The antigen remains unidentified.

For the second PCR, which ran for about 6 to 12 cycles, a sample-barcoded 5' primer and a J-beta primer mix were used. Tags on each cDNA molecule came from a template-switch adaptor with 12 random nucleotides. TCRdb recomputed calls from the 5' RACE reads with MiXCR, one row per CDR3 protein. This table has roughly 640,000 distinct CDR3 sequences, less than 35% appearing once. The material sequenced was blood. The receptor's source is a woman of 80 years or more in good health. The chain links TRBV12-3 or TRBV12-4 to TRBJ2-3; TRBD1 aligns across 7 bases. The CDR3 region has the DNA TGTGCCAGCAGTGCTCTACAGGGGATTAGCACAGATACGCAGTATTTT. Translating gives CASSALQGISTDTQYF.